A selection of T cell receptor beta chains follows, all from one sample in a study of beta chain features in type 1 diabetes. Only in-frame clones appear in the TCRdb table, and some are missing; sequencing was by immunoSEQ multiplex PCR. This table holds 250,000 to 300,000 clones, 8% found once. Sequenced input: central memory CD4+ T cells from blood. Receptors originate from a woman aged 18-29 years in good health. Both conserved end residues are part of each CDR3. D genes are given only for firm matches. Expanded clones get a size class; other rows say once, few or many, or leave the size out.

clone_size | j_call | d_call | v_call | cdr3_nt | cdr3_aa
few | TRBJ1-1 | - | TRBV5-1 | TGCGCCAGCAGCTTGGTCGAGGACACTGAAGCTTTCTTT | CASSLVEDTEAFF
few | TRBJ1-2 | TRBD1 | TRBV19 | TGTGCCAGTAGTCCGAGGGACAGGGGAGGCTACACCTTC | CASSPRDRGGYTF
few | TRBJ2-2 | TRBD2 | TRBV7-2 | TGTGCCAGCAGCCCGAATAGGGCTAGCGGGAGGGCAACCGGGGAGCTGTTTTTT | CASSPNRASGRATGELFF
few | TRBJ1-1 | - | TRBV29-1 | TGCAGCGCCCTATCCGACGGCACTGAAGCTTTCTTT | CSALSDGTEAFF
few | TRBJ1-3 | - | TRBV10-3 | TGTGCCATCAGTGACTTAACCCAGAGCCCGACCATATATTTT | CAISDLTQSPTIYF
few | TRBJ2-5 | - | TRBV27 | TGTGCCAGCAGTTTGTGGAGTGGCGGGCCGGAGCAAGAGACCCAGTACTTC | CASSLWSGGPEQETQYF
- | TRBJ2-1 | TRBD2 | TRBV7-2 | TGTGCCAGCAGCCCCTATTTAGCGGGGAAAAACAATGAGCAGTTCTTC | CASSPYLAGKNNEQFF
few | TRBJ1-2 | - | TRBV7-9 | TGTGCCAGCAGCTTTACCGCAATCAGTTCCAACTATGGCTACACCTTC | CASSFTAISSNYGYTF
- | TRBJ1-5 | - | TRBV7-2 | TGTGCCAGCAGCTTAGAATCAAATCAGCCCCAGCATTTT | CASSLESNQPQHF
- | TRBJ2-7 | - | TRBV18 | TGTGCCAGCTCACGTCGACAGAACTCCTACGAGCAGTACTTC | CASSRRQNSYEQYF
few | TRBJ2-5 | - | TRBV7-6 | TGTGCCAGCAGCCAGATGGACGAGACCCAGTACTTC | CASSQMDETQYF
- | TRBJ2-4 | TRBD1 | TRBV18 | TGTGCCAGCTCACCACCGGCAGGGGGTGAGGACATTCAGTACTTC | CASSPPAGGEDIQYF
- | TRBJ2-7 | - | TRBV7-9 | TGTGCCAGCAGCCCTCAAGGAGAGAAGCAGTACTTC | CASSPQGEKQYF
few | TRBJ1-4 | - | TRBV5-4 | TGTGCCAGCAGCCGCTCAGGGGCAGCGGATGAAAAACTGTTTTTT | CASSRSGAADEKLFF
few | TRBJ2-5 | - | TRBV7-7 | TGTGCTAGCAGCTTAAGCGGTGAGACCCAGTACTTC | CASSLSGETQYF
- | TRBJ1-5 | TRBD1 | TRBV7-8 | TGTGCCAGCAGCCGTGACAGGGGAAATCAGCCCCAGCATTTT | CASSRDRGNQPQHF
few | TRBJ1-1 | - | TRBV4-1 | TGCGCCAGCAGCCAAGGGGGTGGGAGAGTGAACACTGAAGCTTTCTTT | CASSQGGGRVNTEAFF
few | TRBJ1-2 | TRBD1 | TRBV11-3 | TGTGCCAGCAGCTTAGGGTTAGGTCTCGACAGGGGGTACGGCTACACCTTC | CASSLGLGLDRGYGYTF
- | TRBJ2-6 | TRBD1 | TRBV15 | TGTGCCACCAGCCGCGACTGGGGACAGGGGGCGCGAGGGGCCAACGTCCTGACTTTC | CATSRDWGQGARGANVLTF
- | TRBJ2-1 | TRBD1 | TRBV5-4 | TGTGCCAGCAGCTCGGGGGGACAGGGGAATGAGCAGTTCTTC | CASSSGGQGNEQFF
- | TRBJ1-4 | - | TRBV7-8 | TGTGCCAGCAGCCCCGGGCGGCTGGATGAAAAACTGTTTTTT | CASSPGRLDEKLFF
- | TRBJ2-5 | - | TRBV7-2 | TGTGCCAGCAGCACGGACGGGGAAGAGACCCAGCACTTC | CASSTDGEETQHF
few | TRBJ1-3 | - | TRBV13 | TGTGCCAGCAGCTTAGGGTACTCTGGAAACACCATATATTTT | CASSLGYSGNTIYF
- | TRBJ2-5 | - | TRBV5-1 | TGCGCCAGCAGCTCCCCCGTTTTGGAGACCCAGTACTTC | CASSSPVLETQYF
- | TRBJ2-7 | - | TRBV29-1 | TGCAGCGTTGAAAATCGGGCAGTGGTCCCCTACGAGCAGTACTTC | CSVENRAVVPYEQYF
- | TRBJ1-4 | - | TRBV5-1 | TGCGCCAGCAGCTTGGGGGGTGTAACAGGTCGAAATGAAAAACTGTTTTTT | CASSLGGVTGRNEKLFF
- | TRBJ1-2 | - | TRBV28 | TGTGCCAGCAGTTGGGGTGCGGGAGCCTCTAACTATGGCTACACCTTC | CASSWGAGASNYGYTF
few | TRBJ2-1 | - | TRBV27 | TGTGCCAGCAGTGACAGATACAATGAGCAGTTCTTC | CASSDRYNEQFF
few | TRBJ1-4 | - | TRBV18 | TGTGCCAGCTCACCCTCGGAGTTAGGAAAACTGTTTTTT | CASSPSELGKLFF
- | TRBJ2-1 | TRBD1 | TRBV25-1 | TGTGCCAGCAGTGGACCGGGGACAGGGGCCCGCAACAATGAGCAGTTCTTC | CASSGPGTGARNNEQFF
- | TRBJ2-7 | - | TRBV14 | TGTGCCAGCAGCCCCGGGACACCACAGTACTTC | CASSPGTPQYF
- | TRBJ1-2 | TRBD1 | TRBV5-1 | TGCGCCAGCAGCTTGGGTGGGACAGGGTGGTCCAAACTCTATGGCTACACCTTC | CASSLGGTGWSKLYGYTF
many | TRBJ1-2 | TRBD1 | TRBV7-9 | TGTGCCAGCAGCGCCCTCAAAGGGGGGACAGGGAGCTATGGCTACACCTTC | CASSALKGGTGSYGYTF
few | TRBJ2-1 | - | TRBV2 | TGTGCCAGCAGTGCCAACGTCGGTGAGCAGTTCTTC | CASSANVGEQFF
- | TRBJ2-3 | TRBD2 | TRBV7-9 | TGTGCCAGCAGCTTAACGGGGGGGCGAGATACGCAGTATTTT | CASSLTGGRDTQYF
- | TRBJ1-1 | TRBD1 | TRBV9 | TGTGCCAGCAGCGCGACAGGGTTGAACACTGAAGCTTTCTTT | CASSATGLNTEAFF
many | TRBJ2-5 | TRBD1 | TRBV18 | TGTGCCAGCACCTGGCAGGGGGAAGAGACCCAGTACTTC | CASTWQGEETQYF
- | TRBJ1-2 | TRBD1 | TRBV4-3 | TGCGCCAGCAGCCAAGCTACAGGGGCTCGGTCTATTTATGGCTACACCTTC | CASSQATGARSIYGYTF
few | TRBJ1-1 | - | TRBV20-1 | TGCAGTGGCCTGTTGAACACTGAAGCTTTCTTT | CSGLLNTEAFF
- | TRBJ2-1 | TRBD2 | TRBV7-9 | TGTGCCAGCAGCTTTGGCGGGAGCCTTATCAATGAGCAGTTCTTC | CASSFGGSLINEQFF
few | TRBJ1-4 | TRBD1 | TRBV5-1 | TGCGCCAGCAGCTTGGCCCCGGGACAGGCTAATGAAAAACTGTTTTTT | CASSLAPGQANEKLFF
few | TRBJ2-4 | - | TRBV6-6 | TGTGCCAGCAGTTATCCCGGGGCCAAAAACATTCAGTACTTC | CASSYPGAKNIQYF
few | TRBJ2-1 | - | TRBV18 | TGTGCCAGCTCACCACAGGGAGTCGGCGATGAGCAGTTCTTC | CASSPQGVGDEQFF
- | TRBJ1-2 | TRBD1 | TRBV30 | TGTGCCTGGGCCACAGGGGCTCGGGGCTACACCTTC | CAWATGARGYTF
- | TRBJ2-3 | - | TRBV7-2 | TGTGCCAGCAGCCCCATGGGGGAGACCACAGATACGCAGTATTTT | CASSPMGETTDTQYF
- | TRBJ2-1 | - | TRBV14 | TGTGCCAGCAGCGAATTCCTGGAGAGGAGCTCCTACAATGAGCAGTTCTTC | CASSEFLERSSYNEQFF
many | TRBJ2-5 | - | TRBV25-1 | TGTGCCAGCCGCCTGGAGGAGGGGACCCAGTACTTC | CASRLEEGTQYF
- | TRBJ1-5 | - | TRBV27 | TGTGCCAGCGGCGGAGTGGGACAGCCCCAGCATTTT | CASGGVGQPQHF
- | TRBJ2-1 | - | TRBV29-1 | TGCAGCGTTGAAGATTCTCGGGCGAGCTCCTACAATGAGCAGTTCTTC | CSVEDSRASSYNEQFF
few | TRBJ2-4 | - | TRBV2 | TGTGCCAGCAGCCCTCAAATAGCCAAAAACATTCAGTACTTC | CASSPQIAKNIQYF
- | TRBJ1-1 | TRBD1 | TRBV4-1 | TGCGCCAGCAGCCAAGATTCACCGGGACAGATGCTAAACACTGAAGCTTTCTTT | CASSQDSPGQMLNTEAFF
few | TRBJ2-5 | TRBD2 | TRBV5-1 | TGCGCCAGCAGCTTCCTTGGGGGGGACCCGACCCAAGAGACCCAGTACTTC | CASSFLGGDPTQETQYF
- | TRBJ1-1 | TRBD1 | TRBV19 | TGTGCCAGCAGGGACAGGCCAAACACTGAAGCTTTCTTT | CASRDRPNTEAFF
- | TRBJ2-7 | TRBD1 | TRBV7-2 | TGTGCCAGCAGCCCCGGGACAGGGAGGTTCTACGAGCAGTACTTC | CASSPGTGRFYEQYF